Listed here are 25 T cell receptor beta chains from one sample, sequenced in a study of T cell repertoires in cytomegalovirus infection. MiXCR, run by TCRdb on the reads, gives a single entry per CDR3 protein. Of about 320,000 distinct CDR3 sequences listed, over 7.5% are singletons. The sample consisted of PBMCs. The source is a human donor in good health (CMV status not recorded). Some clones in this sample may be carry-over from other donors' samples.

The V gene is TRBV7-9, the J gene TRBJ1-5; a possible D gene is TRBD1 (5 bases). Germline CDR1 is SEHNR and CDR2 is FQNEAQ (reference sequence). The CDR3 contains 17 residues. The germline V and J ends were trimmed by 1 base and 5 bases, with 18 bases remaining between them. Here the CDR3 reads CASSLGGMGLNYQPQHF. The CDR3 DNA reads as TGTGCCAGCAGCTTAGGAGGGATGGGGCTTAACTATCAGCCCCAGCATTTT.

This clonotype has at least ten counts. CDR3 sequence: CASSYLGPGANVLTF. The CDR3, as DNA: TGTGCCAGCAGTTACCTGGGACCTGGGGCCAACGTCCTGACTTTC. The rearrangement links TRBV6-2 or TRBV6-3 to TRBJ2-6; D is tentatively TRBD1 or TRBD2 (5 bases each). The CDR3 is 15 residues long. CDR1 is MNHEY, CDR2 SVGEGT, per germline. With 2 bases removed from V and 2 bases from J, the gap between germline ends came to 7 bases.

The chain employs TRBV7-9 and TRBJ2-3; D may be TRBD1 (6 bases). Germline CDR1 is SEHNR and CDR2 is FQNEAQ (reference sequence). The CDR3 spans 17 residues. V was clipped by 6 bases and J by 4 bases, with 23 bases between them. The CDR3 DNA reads TGTGCCAGCAGTCATTCCGGGAACAGGGTATGGGCAGATACGCAGTATTTT. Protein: CASSHSGNRVWADTQYF. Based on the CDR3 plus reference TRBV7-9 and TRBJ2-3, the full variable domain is DTGVSQNPRHKITKRGQNVTFRCDPISEHNRLYWYRQTLGQGPEFLTYFQNEAQLEKSRLLSDRFSAERPKGSFSTLEIQRTEQGDSAMYLCASSHSGNRVWADTQYFGPGTRLTVL.

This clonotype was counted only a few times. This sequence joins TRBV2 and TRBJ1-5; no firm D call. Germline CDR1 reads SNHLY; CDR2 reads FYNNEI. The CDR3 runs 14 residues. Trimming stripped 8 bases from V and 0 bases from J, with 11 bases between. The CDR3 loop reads CASELRLSNQPQHF. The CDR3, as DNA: TGTGCCAGCGAGTTGAGGCTTAGCAATCAGCCCCAGCATTTT.

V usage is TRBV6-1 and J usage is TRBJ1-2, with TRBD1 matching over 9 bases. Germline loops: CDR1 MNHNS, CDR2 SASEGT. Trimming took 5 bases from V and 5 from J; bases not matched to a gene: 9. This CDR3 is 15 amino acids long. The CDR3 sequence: CASSPAGTGTYGYTF. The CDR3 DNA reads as TGTGCCAGCAGTCCTGCCGGGACAGGGACTTATGGCTACACCTTC.

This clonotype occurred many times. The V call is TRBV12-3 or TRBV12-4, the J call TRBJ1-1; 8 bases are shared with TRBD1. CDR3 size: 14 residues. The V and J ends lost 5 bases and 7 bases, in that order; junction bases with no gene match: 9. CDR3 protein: CASSADRDRVEAFF. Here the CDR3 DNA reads TGTGCCAGCAGTGCGGACAGGGATCGGGTTGAAGCTTTCTTT.

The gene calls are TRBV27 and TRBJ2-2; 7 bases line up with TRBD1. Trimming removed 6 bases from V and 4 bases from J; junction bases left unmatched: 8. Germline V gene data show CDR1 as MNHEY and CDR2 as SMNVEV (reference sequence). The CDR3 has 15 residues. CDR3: CASSHWDRPTGELFF. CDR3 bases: TGTGCCAGCAGCCACTGGGACAGACCCACCGGGGAGCTGTTTTTT.

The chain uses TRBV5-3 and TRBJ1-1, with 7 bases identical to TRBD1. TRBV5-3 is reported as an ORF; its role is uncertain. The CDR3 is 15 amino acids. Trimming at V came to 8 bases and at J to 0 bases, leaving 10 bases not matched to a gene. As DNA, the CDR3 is TGTGCCAGCAGCCTACGGGACAGACTGAACACTGAAGCTTTCTTT. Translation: CASSLRDRLNTEAFF.

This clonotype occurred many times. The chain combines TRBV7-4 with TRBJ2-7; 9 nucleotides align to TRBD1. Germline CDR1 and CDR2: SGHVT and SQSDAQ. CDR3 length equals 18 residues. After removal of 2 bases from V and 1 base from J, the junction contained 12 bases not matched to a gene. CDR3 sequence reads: CASSLSRLGQGISYEQYF. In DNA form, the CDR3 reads TGTGCCAGCAGCTTAAGTAGGCTGGGACAGGGAATTTCCTACGAGCAGTACTTC.

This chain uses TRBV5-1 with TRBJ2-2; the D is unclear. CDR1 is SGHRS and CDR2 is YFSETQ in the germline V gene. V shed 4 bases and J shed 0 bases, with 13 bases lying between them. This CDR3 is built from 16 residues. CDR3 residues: CASSQSWGANTGELFF. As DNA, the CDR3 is TGCGCCAGCAGCCAGAGCTGGGGTGCGAACACCGGGGAGCTGTTTTTT.

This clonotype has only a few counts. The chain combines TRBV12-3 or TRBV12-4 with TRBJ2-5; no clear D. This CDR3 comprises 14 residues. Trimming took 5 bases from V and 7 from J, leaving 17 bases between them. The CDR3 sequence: CASSLVGPPGTQYF. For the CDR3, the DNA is TGTGCCAGCAGTCTTGTGGGCCCTCCAGGGACCCAGTACTTC.

For the CDR3, the DNA is TGTGCCAGCAGCACGCCATGGTACAATGAGCAGTTCTTC. Translating it yields CASSTPWYNEQFF. The chain is built from TRBV7-6 and TRBJ2-1; unclear D gene. This CDR3 is built from 13 residues. CDR1 SGHVS and CDR2 FNYEAQ come from the germline V gene. The germline V and J ends were trimmed by 5 bases and 4 bases, with 9 bases remaining between them.

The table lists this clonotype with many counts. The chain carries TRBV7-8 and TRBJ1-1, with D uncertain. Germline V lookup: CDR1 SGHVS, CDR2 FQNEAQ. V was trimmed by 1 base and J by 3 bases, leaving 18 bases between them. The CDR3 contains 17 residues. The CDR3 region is CASSLVSGIWVDTEAFF. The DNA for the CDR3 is TGTGCCAGCAGCTTAGTGTCGGGGATATGGGTGGACACTGAAGCTTTCTTT.

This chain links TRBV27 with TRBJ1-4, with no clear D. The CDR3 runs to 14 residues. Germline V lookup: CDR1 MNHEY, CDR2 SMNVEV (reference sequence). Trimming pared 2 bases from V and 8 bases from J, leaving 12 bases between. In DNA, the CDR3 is TGTGCCAGCAGTTTAACCGGGGTGAAAGAAAAACTGTTTTTT. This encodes CASSLTGVKEKLFF.

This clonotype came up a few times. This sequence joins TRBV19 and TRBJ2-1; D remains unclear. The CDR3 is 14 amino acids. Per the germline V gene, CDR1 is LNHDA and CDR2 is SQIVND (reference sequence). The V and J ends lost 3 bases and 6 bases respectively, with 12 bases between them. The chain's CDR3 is CASSIGFWGNEQFF. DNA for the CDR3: TGTGCCAGTAGTATTGGTTTTTGGGGCAATGAGCAGTTCTTC.

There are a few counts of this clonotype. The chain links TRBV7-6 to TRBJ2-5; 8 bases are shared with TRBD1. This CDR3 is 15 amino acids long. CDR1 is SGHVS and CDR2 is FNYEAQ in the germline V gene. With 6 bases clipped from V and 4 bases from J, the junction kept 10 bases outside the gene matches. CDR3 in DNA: TGTGCCAGCAGATACGACAGGGGACCGGGAGAGACCCAGTACTTC. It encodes CASRYDRGPGETQYF.

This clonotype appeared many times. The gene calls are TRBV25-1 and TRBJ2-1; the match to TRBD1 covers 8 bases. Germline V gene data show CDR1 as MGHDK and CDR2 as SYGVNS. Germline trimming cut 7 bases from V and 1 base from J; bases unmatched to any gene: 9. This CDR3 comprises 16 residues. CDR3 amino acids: CASNPAGGSSYNEQFF. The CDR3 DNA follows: TGTGCCAGCAATCCGGCAGGGGGCTCTTCCTACAATGAGCAGTTCTTC.

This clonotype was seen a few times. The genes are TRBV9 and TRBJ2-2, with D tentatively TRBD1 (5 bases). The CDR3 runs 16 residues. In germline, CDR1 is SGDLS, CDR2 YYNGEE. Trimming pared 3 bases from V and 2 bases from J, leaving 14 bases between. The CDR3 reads CASSASGKINTGELFF. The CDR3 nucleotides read TGTGCCAGCAGCGCATCAGGGAAGATAAACACCGGGGAGCTGTTTTTT.

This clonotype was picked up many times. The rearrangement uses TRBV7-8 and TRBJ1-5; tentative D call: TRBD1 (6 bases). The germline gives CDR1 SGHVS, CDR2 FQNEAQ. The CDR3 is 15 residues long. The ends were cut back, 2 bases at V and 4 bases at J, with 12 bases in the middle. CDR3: CASSLTLGGNQPQHF. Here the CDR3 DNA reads TGTGCCAGCAGCTTAACCTTAGGGGGTAATCAGCCCCAGCATTTT.

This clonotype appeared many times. In nucleotides, the CDR3 is TGTGCCAGCAGCTTAGCTAGGGGCGAGACCCAGTACTTC. The encoded protein is CASSLARGETQYF. J is TRBJ2-5 and V is TRBV7-8; a weak D match, TRBD1 (5 bases). In germline, CDR1 is SGHVS, CDR2 FQNEAQ. The CDR3 runs to 13 residues. Between the trimmed V and J ends, which lost 0 bases and 5 bases, there was a span of 7 bases.

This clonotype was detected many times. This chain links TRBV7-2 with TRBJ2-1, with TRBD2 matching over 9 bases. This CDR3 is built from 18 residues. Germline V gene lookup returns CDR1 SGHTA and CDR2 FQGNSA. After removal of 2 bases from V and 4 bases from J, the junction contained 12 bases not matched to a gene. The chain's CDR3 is CASSLFVSGSFRYNEQFF. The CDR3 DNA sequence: TGTGCCAGCAGCTTATTTGTTAGCGGGAGTTTTAGGTACAATGAGCAGTTCTTC.

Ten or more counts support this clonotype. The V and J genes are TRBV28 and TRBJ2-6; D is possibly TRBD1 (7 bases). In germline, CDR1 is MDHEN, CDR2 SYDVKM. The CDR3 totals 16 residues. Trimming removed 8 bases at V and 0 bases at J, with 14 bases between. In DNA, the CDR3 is TGTGCCAGCCTTCAGGGGGGCCCCTCTGGGGCCAACGTCCTGACTTTC. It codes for CASLQGGPSGANVLTF.

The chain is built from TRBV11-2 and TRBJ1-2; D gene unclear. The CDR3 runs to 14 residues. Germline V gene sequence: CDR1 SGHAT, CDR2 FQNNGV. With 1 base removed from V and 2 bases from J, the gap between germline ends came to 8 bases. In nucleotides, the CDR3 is TGTGCCAGCAGCTTAGCAGGCGGAAACTATGGCTACACCTTC. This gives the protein CASSLAGGNYGYTF.

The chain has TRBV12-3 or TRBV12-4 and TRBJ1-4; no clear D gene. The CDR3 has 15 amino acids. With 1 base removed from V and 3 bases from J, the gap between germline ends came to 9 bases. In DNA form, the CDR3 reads TGTGCCAGCAGTTTAGTTATGGGTCCTAATGAAAAACTGTTTTTT. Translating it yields CASSLVMGPNEKLFF.

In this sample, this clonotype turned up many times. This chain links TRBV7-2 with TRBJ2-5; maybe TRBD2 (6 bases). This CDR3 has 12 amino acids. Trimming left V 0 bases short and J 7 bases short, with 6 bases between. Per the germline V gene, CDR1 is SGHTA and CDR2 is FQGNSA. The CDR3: CASSLARGTQYF. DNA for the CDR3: TGTGCCAGCAGCTTAGCGCGGGGGACCCAGTACTTC.